This TCR beta chain was sequenced in a study of T cells in Graves' hyperthyroidism and ophthalmopathy. Study outcomes and limitations: Most thyroid-expanded clonotypes above 0.001 were also found in blood.

The trim removed 5 bases at V and 6 bases at J, leaving 15 bases unmatched. Germline V lookup: CDR1 MNHNS, CDR2 SASEGT. CDR3 size: 18 residues. Graves' hyperthyroidism was deemed stable absent ophthalmopathy progression within 18 months. Hyperthyroidism in the patients, aged 18 to 65, was newly diagnosed and under 2 months in duration. Each diagnosis drew on symptoms, thyroxine, TRAb, thyroid ultrasound and orbital computed tomography findings. Amplification of TCR beta CDR3 regions used RNA as the template. HTBI primers were employed in a first-round RT-PCR of the TCR CDR3. In TCRdb, the multiplex PCR reads were re-called with MiXCR into one record per CDR3 protein. The sample lists hundreds of thousands of distinct CDR3 sequences; 12% to 15% were seen once. This clonotype was observed many times. Its antigen is not known.

This rearrangement joins TRBV6-1 to TRBJ2-3, with TRBD2 matching 12 bases. This clonotype was sampled from a young woman with Graves' hyperthyroidism. The sequenced material came from blood. The CDR3 sequence: CASSRRLTSGRMRDTQYF. The DNA of the CDR3 is TGTGCCAGCAGTCGCAGACTAACTAGCGGGAGGATGCGGGATACGCAGTATTTT.